The sample holds a few counts of the clone carrying this T cell receptor beta chain. Donors comprised only Caucasian adults living in Nashville, Tennessee. The CDR3 loop spans 15 amino acids. The germline gives CDR1 ENHRY, CDR2 SYGVKD. J gave up 8 bases and V 2 bases, and 6 bases lay outside the gene matches. The source of the sample is a study of shared clonotypes between healthy human individuals. Sequenced by immunoSEQ multiplex PCR; TCRdb stores in-frame clones only, minus some. The table has about 1 million clones, roughly 74% seen once; the top ten hold 0.5% to 0.6%. Sequenced material: memory CD4+ T cells from PBMCs. Subset of the sample: CD45RA-negative fraction. This sequence was found in a man younger than 30 in good health. Some clones in this sample may be carry-over from other donors' samples. The rearrangement links TRBV10-3 to TRBJ1-4; 9 bases align to TRBD1. Here the CDR3 reads CAISELGQGREKLFF. CDR3 nucleotide sequence: TGTGCCATCAGTGAGCTAGGACAGGGGCGAGAAAAACTGTTTTTT.